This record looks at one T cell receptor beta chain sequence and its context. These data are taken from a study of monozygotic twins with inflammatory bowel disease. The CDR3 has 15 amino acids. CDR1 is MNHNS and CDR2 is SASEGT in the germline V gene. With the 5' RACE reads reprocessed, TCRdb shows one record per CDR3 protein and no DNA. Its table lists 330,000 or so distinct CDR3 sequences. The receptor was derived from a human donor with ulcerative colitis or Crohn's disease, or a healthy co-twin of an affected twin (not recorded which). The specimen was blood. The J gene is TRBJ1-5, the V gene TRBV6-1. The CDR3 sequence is CASSEGQADIQPQHF.